The present TCR beta chain was sequenced within a study of blood T cell repertoires in COVID-19. This CDR3 comprises 12 residues. CDR1 and CDR2 (germline): SEHNR, FQNEAQ (reference sequence). Trimming took 1 base from V and 11 from J; bases not matched to a gene: 1. Participants reported their clinical history, and cohort assignment relied on those reports. Data came from immunoSEQ multiplex PCR; TCRdb stores just in-frame clones and leaves some out. Of approximately 390,000 clones listed, around 90% are singletons. The rearrangement links TRBV7-9 to TRBJ1-4, with TRBD1 matching 7 bases. Material for sequencing was PBMCs or T cells enriched from blood (not recorded which). This clonotype was sampled from a woman aged 35 to 49 with acute COVID-19. CDR3 coding DNA: TGTGCCAGCAGCTTAGAGGGACAGAAACTGTTTTTT. Amino acid sequence: CASSLEGQKLFF.